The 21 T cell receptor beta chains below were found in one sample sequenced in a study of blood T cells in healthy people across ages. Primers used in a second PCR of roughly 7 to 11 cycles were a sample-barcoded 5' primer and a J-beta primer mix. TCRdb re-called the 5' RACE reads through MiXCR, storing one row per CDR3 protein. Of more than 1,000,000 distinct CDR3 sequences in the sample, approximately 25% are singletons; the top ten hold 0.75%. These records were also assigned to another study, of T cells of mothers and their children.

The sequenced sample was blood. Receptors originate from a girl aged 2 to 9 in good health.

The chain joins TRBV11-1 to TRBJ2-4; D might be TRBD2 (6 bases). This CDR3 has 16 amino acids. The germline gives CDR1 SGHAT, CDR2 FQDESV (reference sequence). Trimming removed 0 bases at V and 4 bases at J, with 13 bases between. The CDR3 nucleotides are TGTGCCAGCAGCTTAGCTCCGGCTAGCGCGAAAAACATTCAGTACTTC. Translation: CASSLAPASAKNIQYF.

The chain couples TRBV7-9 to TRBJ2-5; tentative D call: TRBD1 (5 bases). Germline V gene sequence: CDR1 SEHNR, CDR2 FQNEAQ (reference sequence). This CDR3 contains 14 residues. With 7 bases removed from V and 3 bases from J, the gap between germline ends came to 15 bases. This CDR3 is CASNQGTYEETQYF. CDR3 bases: TGTGCCAGCAACCAGGGCACGTATGAAGAGACCCAGTACTTC.

The CDR3 loop is CSVAIWTEAFF. The CDR3 coding sequence is TGCAGCGTTGCAATCTGGACTGAAGCTTTCTTT. The chain recombines TRBV29-1 with TRBJ1-1, with no clear D. The CDR3 loop spans 11 amino acids. Germline CDR1 and CDR2: SQVTM and ANQGSEA. Trimming took off 4 bases at V and 5 bases at J, with 8 bases between the two ends.

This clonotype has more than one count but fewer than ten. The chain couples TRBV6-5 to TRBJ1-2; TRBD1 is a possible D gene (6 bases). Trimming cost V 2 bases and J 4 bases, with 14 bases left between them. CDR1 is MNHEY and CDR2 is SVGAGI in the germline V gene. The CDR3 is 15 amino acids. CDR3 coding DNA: TGTGCCAGCAGTTACGACAGGAGTCAGGGCTATGGCTACACCTTC. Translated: CASSYDRSQGYGYTF.

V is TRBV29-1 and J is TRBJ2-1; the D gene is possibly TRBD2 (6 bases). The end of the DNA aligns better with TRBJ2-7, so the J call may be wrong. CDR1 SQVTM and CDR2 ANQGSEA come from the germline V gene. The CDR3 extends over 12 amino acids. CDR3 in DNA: TGCAGCGTGGAGTTGCGGGAAGACGAGCAGTACTTC. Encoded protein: CSVELREDEQYF.

CDR3 in DNA: TGCGCCAGCAGCCAAGTGGTGGGGGCACCTAGCACAGATACGCAGTATTTT. Translated: CASSQVVGAPSTDTQYF. The V gene is TRBV4-1, the J gene TRBJ2-3, with D perhaps matching TRBD1 (6 bases). V lost 1 base and J lost 0, with 14 bases in between. Germline V CDR1 and CDR2: MGHRA, YSYEKL. This CDR3 spans 17 amino acids.

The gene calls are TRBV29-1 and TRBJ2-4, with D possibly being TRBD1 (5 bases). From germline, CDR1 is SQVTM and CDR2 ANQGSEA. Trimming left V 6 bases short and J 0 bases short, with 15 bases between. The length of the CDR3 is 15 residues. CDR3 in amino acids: CSVGSDSQAKNIQYF. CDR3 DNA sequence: TGCAGCGTCGGGTCTGACAGCCAAGCCAAAAACATTCAGTACTTC.

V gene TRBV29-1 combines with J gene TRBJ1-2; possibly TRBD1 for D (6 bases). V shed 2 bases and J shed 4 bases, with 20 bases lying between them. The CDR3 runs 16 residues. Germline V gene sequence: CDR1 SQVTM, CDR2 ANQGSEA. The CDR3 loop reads CSVENFSGDEIYGYTF. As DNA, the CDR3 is TGCAGCGTTGAAAACTTTTCAGGGGACGAAATCTATGGCTACACCTTC.

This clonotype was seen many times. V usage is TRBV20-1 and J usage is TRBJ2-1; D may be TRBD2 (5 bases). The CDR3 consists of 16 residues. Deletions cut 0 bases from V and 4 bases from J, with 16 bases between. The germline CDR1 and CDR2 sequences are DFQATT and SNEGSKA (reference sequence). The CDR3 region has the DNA TGCAGTGCTAGAGATCAGCGGCGCTACCTTTACAATGAGCAGTTCTTC. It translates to CSARDQRRYLYNEQFF.

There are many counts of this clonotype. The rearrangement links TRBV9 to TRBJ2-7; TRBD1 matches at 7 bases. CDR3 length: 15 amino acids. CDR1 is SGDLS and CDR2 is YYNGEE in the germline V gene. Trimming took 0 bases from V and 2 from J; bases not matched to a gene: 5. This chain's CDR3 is CASSVALQGTYEQYF. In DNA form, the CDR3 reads TGTGCCAGCAGCGTAGCCCTACAGGGGACCTACGAGCAGTACTTC. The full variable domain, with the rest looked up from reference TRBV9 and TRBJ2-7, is DSGVTQTPKHLITATGQRVTLRCSPRSGDLSVYWYQQSLDQGLQFLIQYYNGEERAKGNILERFSAQQFPDLHSELNLSSLELGDSALYFCASSVALQGTYEQYFGPGTRLTVT.

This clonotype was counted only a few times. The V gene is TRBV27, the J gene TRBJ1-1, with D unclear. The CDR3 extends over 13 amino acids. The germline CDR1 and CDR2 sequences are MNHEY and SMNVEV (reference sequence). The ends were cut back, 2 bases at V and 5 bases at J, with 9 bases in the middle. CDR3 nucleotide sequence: TGTGCCAGCAGTTTAGTGGAGTCTACTGAAGCTTTCTTT. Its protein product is CASSLVESTEAFF.

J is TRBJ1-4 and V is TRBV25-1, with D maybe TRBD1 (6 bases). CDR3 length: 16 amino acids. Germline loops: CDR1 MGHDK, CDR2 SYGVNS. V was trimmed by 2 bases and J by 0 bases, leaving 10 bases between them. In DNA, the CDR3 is TGTGCCAGCAGTGAACAGGGGAGGACAACTAATGAAAAACTGTTTTTT. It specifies CASSEQGRTTNEKLFF.

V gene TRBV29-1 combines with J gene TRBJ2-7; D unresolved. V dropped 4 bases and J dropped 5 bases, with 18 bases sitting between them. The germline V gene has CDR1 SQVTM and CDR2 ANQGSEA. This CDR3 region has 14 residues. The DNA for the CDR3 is TGCAGCGTTGGTTATTCTGGCCGCATGGACGAGCAGTACTTC. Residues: CSVGYSGRMDEQYF.

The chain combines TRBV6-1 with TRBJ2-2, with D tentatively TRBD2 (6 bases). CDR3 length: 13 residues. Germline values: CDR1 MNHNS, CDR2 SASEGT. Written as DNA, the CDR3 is TGTGTCGGGGAGGCACAGAACACCGGGGAGCTGTTTTTT. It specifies CVGEAQNTGELFF.

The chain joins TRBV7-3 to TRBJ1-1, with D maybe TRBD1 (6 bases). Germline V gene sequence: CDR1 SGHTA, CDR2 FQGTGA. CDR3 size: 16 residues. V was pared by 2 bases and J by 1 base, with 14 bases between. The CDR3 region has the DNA TGTGCCAGCAGCTTATATGGGTGGGGGCAGAACACTGAAGCTTTCTTT. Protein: CASSLYGWGQNTEAFF.

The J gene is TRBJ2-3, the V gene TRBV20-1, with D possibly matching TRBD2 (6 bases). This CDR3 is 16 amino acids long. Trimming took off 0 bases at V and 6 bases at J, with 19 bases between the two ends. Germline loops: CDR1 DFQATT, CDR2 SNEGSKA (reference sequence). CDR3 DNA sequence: TGCAGTGCTAGAGATCCCAAGGTGGCCGCGGGGGATACGCAGTATTTT. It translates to CSARDPKVAAGDTQYF.

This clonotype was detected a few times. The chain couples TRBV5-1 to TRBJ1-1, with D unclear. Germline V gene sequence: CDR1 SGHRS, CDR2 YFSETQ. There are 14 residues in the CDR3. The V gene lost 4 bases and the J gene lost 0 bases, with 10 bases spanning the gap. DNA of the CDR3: TGCGCCAGCAGCGGGGAACTTTTGAACACTGAAGCTTTCTTT. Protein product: CASSGELLNTEAFF. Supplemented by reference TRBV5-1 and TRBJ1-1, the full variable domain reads KAGVTQTPRYLIKTRGQQVTLSCSPISGHRSVSWYQQTPGQGLQFLFEYFSETQRNKGNFPGRFSGRQFSNSRSEMNVSTLELGDSALYLCASSGELLNTEAFFGQGTRLTVV.

CDR3 DNA: TGCGCCAGCAGCCAAGACCGCACCGTGGAAGAGACCCAGTACTTC. Protein: CASSQDRTVEETQYF. The chain couples TRBV4-3 to TRBJ2-5, with D unresolved. This CDR3 spans 15 amino acids. Trimming cost V 0 bases and J 3 bases, with 11 bases left between them. The germline V gene encodes CDR1 LGHNA and CDR2 YSLEER.

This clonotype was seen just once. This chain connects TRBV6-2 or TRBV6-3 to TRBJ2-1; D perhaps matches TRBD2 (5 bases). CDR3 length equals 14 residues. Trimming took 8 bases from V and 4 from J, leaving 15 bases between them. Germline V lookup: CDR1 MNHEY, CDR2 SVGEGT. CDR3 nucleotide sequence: TGTGCCAGCGTCACGCTCGGGGTTTACAATGAGCAGTTCTTC. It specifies CASVTLGVYNEQFF.

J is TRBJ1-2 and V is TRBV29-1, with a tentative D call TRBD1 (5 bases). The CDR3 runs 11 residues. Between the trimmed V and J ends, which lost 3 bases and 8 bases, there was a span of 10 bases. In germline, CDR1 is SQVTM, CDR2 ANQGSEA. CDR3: CSVDSGRGYTF. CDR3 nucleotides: TGCAGCGTTGATTCAGGGCGCGGCTACACCTTC.

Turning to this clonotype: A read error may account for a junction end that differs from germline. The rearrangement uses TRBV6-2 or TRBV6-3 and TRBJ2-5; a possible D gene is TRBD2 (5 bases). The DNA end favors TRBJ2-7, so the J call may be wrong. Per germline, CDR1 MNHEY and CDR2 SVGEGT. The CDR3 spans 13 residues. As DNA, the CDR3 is TGTGCCAGCAGTTCCGACTACTCCTGCGAGCAGTACTTC. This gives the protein CASSSDYSCEQYF.